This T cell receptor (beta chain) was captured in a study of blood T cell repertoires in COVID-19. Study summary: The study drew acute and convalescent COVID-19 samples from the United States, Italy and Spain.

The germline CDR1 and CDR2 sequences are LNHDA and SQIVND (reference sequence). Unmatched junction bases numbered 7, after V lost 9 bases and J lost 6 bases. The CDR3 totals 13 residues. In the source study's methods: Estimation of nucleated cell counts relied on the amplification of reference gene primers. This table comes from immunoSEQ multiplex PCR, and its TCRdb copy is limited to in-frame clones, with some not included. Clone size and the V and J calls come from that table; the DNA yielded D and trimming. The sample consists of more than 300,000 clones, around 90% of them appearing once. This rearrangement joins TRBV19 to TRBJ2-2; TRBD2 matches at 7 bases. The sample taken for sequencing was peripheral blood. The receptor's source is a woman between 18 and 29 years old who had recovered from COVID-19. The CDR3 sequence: CASGAGVPGELFF. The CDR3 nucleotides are TGTGCCAGCGGGGCGGGGGTTCCCGGGGAGCTGTTTTTT.